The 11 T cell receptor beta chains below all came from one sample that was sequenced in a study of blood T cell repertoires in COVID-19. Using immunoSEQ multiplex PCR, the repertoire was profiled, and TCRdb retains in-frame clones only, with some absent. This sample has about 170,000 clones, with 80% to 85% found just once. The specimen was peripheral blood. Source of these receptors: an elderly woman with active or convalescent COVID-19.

The CDR3 coding sequence is TGTGCCAGCAGCCAAGATTTCCGGGGCACTGAAGCTTTCTTT. It yields the protein CASSQDFRGTEAFF. This chain joins TRBV3-1 (or the pseudogene TRBV3-2) and TRBJ1-1; D is undetermined. The CDR3 consists of 14 residues. Per the germline V gene, CDR1 is LGHDT and CDR2 is YNNKEL (reference sequence). Between the trimmed V and J ends, which lost 0 bases and 4 bases, there was a span of 9 bases.

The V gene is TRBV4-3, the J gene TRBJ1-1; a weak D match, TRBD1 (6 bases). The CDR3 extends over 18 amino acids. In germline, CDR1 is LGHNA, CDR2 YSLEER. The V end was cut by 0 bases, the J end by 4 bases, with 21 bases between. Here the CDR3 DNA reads TGCGCCAGCAGCCAAGATACTGGGACACTTCCGGTGGGCACTGAAGCTTTCTTT. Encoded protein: CASSQDTGTLPVGTEAFF.

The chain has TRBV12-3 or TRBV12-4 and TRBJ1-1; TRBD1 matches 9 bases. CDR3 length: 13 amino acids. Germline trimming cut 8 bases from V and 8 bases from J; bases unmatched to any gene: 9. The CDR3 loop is CASDRDRASEAFF. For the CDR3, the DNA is TGTGCCAGCGACCGGGACAGGGCGTCCGAAGCTTTCTTT.

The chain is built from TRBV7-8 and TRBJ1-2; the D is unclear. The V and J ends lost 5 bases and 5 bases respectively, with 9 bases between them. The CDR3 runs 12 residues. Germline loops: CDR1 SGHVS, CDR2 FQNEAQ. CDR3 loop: CASSRSLYGYTF. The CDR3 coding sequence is TGTGCCAGCAGCCGATCGTTGTATGGCTACACCTTC.

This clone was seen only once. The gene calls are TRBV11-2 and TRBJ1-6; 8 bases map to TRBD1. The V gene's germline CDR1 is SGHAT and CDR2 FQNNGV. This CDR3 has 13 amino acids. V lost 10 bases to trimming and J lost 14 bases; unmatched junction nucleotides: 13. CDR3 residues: CATSIGQGRTLHF. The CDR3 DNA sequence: TGTGCCACCTCAATCGGACAGGGACGGACCCTCCACTTT.

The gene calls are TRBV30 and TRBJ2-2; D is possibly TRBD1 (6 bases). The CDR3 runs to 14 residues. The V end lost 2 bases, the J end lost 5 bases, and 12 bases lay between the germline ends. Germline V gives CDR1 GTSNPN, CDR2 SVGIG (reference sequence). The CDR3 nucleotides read TGTGCCTGGAGTACAGGGTTGGGAACCGGGGAGCTGTTTTTT. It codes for CAWSTGLGTGELFF. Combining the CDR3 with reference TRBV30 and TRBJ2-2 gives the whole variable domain SQTIHQWPATLVQPVGSPLSLECTVEGTSNPNLYWYRQAAGRGLQLLFYSVGIGQISSEVPQNLSASRPQDRQFILSSKKLLLSDSGFYLCAWSTGLGTGELFFGEGSRLTVL.

The CDR3 sequence is CASTWGTMNTEAFF. The CDR3 DNA follows: TGTGCCAGCACTTGGGGGACAATGAACACTGAAGCTTTCTTT. J is TRBJ1-1 and V is TRBV6-5; TRBD1 might be the D (6 bases). The CDR3 has 14 amino acids. Deletions cut 7 bases from V and 0 bases from J, with 12 bases between. Looked up from germline, CDR1 is MNHEY and CDR2 is SVGAGI.

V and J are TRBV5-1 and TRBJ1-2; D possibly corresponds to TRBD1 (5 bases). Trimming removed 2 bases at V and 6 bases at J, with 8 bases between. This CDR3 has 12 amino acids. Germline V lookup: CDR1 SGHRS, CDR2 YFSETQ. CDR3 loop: CASSLEGDGYTF. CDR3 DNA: TGCGCCAGCAGCTTAGAAGGGGATGGCTACACCTTC. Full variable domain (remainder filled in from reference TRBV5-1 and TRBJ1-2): KAGVTQTPRYLIKTRGQQVTLSCSPISGHRSVSWYQQTPGQGLQFLFEYFSETQRNKGNFPGRFSGRQFSNSRSEMNVSTLELGDSALYLCASSLEGDGYTFGSGTRLTVV.

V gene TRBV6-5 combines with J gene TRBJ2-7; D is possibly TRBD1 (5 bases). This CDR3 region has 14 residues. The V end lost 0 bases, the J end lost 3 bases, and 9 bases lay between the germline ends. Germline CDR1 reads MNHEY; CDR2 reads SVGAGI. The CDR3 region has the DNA TGTGCCAGCAGTTACTCGACAGTGATCTACGAGCAGTACTTC. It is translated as CASSYSTVIYEQYF.

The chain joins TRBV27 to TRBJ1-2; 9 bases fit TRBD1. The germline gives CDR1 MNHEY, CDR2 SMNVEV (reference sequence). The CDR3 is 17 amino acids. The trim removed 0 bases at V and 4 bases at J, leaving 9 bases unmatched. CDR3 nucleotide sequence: TGTGCCAGCAGTTTATCGGAAGGGGACAGGGATCTCTATGGCTACACCTTC. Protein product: CASSLSEGDRDLYGYTF.

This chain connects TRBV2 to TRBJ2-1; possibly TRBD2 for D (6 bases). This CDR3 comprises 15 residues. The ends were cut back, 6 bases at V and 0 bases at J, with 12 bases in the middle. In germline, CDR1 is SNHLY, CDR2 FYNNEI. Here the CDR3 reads CASRKGGASYNEQFF. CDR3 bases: TGTGCCAGCAGGAAGGGCGGGGCCTCCTACAATGAGCAGTTCTTC.